The clone carrying this T cell receptor beta chain was seen once. Its cognate antigen is unknown. The record originates from a study of T cell responses to AZD1222 COVID-19 vaccine. Findings of the study overall: Targeting of unmutated variant regions was reportedly seen in nearly half of spike-specific TCRs. Spike-specific TCR repertoires showed rising breadth and depth after two AZD1222 doses.

Method: immunoSEQ multiplex PCR; TCRdb's copy keeps in-frame clones and lacks some. The sample consists of about 140,000 clones, about 90% of them appearing once. Germline V lookup: CDR1 LNHNV, CDR2 YYDKDF (reference sequence). The CDR3 loop spans 15 amino acids. V gave up 0 bases and J gave up 0 bases, with 8 bases separating them. The source was peripheral blood, collected on day 0 of AZD1222 vaccination. This chain joins TRBV15 and TRBJ1-1; maybe TRBD1 (5 bases). The sequence derives from an adult in good health. The CDR3 is CATSRDKTVNTEAFF. CDR3 in DNA: TGTGCCACCAGCAGAGATAAGACAGTGAACACTGAAGCTTTCTTT.